This T cell receptor beta chain came from a study of shared clonotypes between healthy human individuals. Across the study: Each donor's CD4 naive and CD4 memory cells filled three plates apiece, CD8 naive two, and CD8 memory one.

A word on this clone: This sample also contains other DNA sequences that code for the same CDR3.

CDR3 size: 12 residues. The germline V and J ends were trimmed by 4 bases and 4 bases, with 4 bases remaining between them. CDR1 SNHLY and CDR2 FYNNEI come from the germline V gene. The repertoire was sequenced with immunoSEQ multiplex PCR; TCRdb's copy has only in-frame clones and lacks some. The sample lists 2 million to 3 million clones; roughly 92% were seen once. The sequence came from a man aged 18 to 29 in good health. The chain joins TRBV2 to TRBJ2-2; D is unclear. The specimen was naive CD4+ T cells sorted from blood. The subset: CD45RA+ positively selected. CDR3 sequence (DNA): TGTGCCAGCAGTGTGGGCACCGGGGAGCTGTTTTTT. Its translation is CASSVGTGELFF.